A selection of T cell receptor beta chains follows, all from one sample in a study of post-analysis software for immune sequencing data. TCRdb reprocessed the PCR reads with MiXCR, giving one entry per CDR3 protein. Of under 650,000 distinct CDR3 sequences in the sample, 40% to 50% are singletons; the top ten hold more than 1.5%. The sample taken for sequencing was blood. Receptors originate from a girl under 18 with multiple sclerosis. The CDR3 runs from the conserved cysteine through the conserved F or W. Fields, in order: clone size, CDR3 length, J gene, V gene, D gene, CDR3 protein, CDR3 DNA. A D gene is named only where the DNA matches it firmly. Only some rows state a clone size, as once, few, many or a class for expanded clones.

-	14	TRBJ2-7	TRBV5-1	TRBD1	CASSPFGDRDEQYF	TGCGCCAGCAGCCCCTTCGGGGACAGGGACGAGCAGTACTTC
few	14	TRBJ2-1	TRBV3-1	TRBD2	CASSGSGRVNEQFF	TGTGCCAGCAGCGGGAGCGGGAGGGTGAATGAGCAGTTCTTC
-	14	TRBJ1-2	TRBV27	-	CASSLRGDHYGYTF	TGTGCCAGCAGCCTGAGGGGGGATCACTATGGCTACACCTTC
-	12	TRBJ1-6	TRBV6-6	-	CASSQGNSPLHF	TGTGCCAGCTCCCAAGGCAATTCACCCCTCCACTTT
-	15	TRBJ1-2	TRBV5-1	-	CASSPGEGRTYGYTF	TGCGCCAGCAGCCCTGGGGAGGGGAGAACGTATGGCTACACCTTC
once	15	TRBJ1-1	TRBV7-9	-	CASSLKFRGATEAFF	TGTGCCAGCAGCTTAAAGTTTCGAGGGGCAACTGAAGCTTTCTTT
-	14	TRBJ2-7	TRBV20-1	TRBD2	CSARDPERGAEQYF	TGCAGTGCTAGAGACCCCGAGCGGGGCGCCGAGCAGTACTTC
-	16	TRBJ1-2	TRBV12-3/TRBV12-4	TRBD1	CASSLASTGGSYGYTF	TGTGCCAGCAGTTTAGCATCCACAGGGGGCAGCTATGGCTACACCTTC
-	16	TRBJ2-4	TRBV11-2	TRBD1	CASSPRPGTGENIQYF	TGTGCCAGCAGCCCGCGTCCCGGGACAGGGGAAAACATTCAGTACTTC
-	12	TRBJ2-1	TRBV12-3/TRBV12-4	-	CVDGSSYNEQFF	TGTGTGGACGGGAGCTCCTACAATGAGCAGTTCTTC
-	12	TRBJ2-3	TRBV28	-	CASNDSTDTQYF	TGTGCCAGCAACGACAGCACAGATACGCAGTATTTT
-	14	TRBJ1-2	TRBV2	-	CASSEAGVIVGYTF	TGTGCCAGCAGTGAAGCAGGGGTGATTGTCGGCTACACCTTC
-	13	TRBJ1-2	TRBV12-3/TRBV12-4	-	CASSLLGRTPGTF	TGTGCCAGCAGTTTATTAGGTCGGACACCGGGCACCTTC
few	18	TRBJ2-4	TRBV7-9	-	CASSSMRVEGIAKNIQYF	TGTGCCAGCAGCTCCATGAGAGTTGAGGGAATAGCCAAAAACATTCAGTACTTC